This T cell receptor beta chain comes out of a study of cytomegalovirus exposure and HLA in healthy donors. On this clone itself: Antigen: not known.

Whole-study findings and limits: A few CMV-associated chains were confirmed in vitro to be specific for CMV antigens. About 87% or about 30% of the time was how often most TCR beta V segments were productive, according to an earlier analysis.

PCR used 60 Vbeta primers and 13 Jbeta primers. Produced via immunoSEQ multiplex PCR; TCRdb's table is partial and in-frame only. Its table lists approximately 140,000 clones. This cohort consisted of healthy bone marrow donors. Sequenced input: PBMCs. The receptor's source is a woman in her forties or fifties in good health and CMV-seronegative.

The CDR3 nucleotides are TGTGCCAGCAGCATACAGGGACTAGCGCGGGAGCAGTACTTC. It yields the protein CASSIQGLAREQYF. The gene calls are TRBV2 and TRBJ2-7, with 10 bases lining up with TRBD2. This CDR3 is 14 amino acids long. CDR1 is SNHLY and CDR2 is FYNNEI in the germline V gene. Losses at the gene ends were 6 bases for V and 7 bases for J; bases not matched to a gene: 9.